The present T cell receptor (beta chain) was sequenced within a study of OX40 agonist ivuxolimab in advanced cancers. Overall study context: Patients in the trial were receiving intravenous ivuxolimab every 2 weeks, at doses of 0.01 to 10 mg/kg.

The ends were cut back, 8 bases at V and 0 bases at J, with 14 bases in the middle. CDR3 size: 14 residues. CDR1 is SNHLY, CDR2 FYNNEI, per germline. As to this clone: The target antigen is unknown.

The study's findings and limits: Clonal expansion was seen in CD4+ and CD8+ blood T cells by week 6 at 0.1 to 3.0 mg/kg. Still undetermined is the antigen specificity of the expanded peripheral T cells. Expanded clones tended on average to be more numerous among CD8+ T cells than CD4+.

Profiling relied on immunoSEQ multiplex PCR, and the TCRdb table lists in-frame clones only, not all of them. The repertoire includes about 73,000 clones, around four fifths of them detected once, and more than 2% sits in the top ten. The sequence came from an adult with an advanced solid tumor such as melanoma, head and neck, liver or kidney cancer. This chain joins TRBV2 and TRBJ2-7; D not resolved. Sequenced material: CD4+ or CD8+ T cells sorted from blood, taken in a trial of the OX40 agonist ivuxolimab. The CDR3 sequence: CASSLRANSYEQYF. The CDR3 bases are TGTGCCAGCTCATTACGGGCGAACTCCTACGAGCAGTACTTC. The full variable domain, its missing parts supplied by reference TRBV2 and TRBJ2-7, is EPEVTQTPSHQVTQMGQEVILRCVPISNHLYFYWYRQILGQKVEFLVSFYNNEISEKSEIFDDQFSVERPDGSNFTLKIRSTKLEDSAMYFCASSLRANSYEQYFGPGTRLTVT.